This is a list of T cell receptor beta chains from one sample in a study of vaccination and CD4 T cells after COVID-19. For these receptors, no antigen is known. TCRdb fed the PCR reads into MiXCR, producing one record per CDR3 protein. Altogether 15,000 to 20,000 distinct CDR3 sequences are present, around 56% being singletons, with the ten largest covering approximately 10%. Sequencing was done on a sample of CD4+ T cells from blood, cultured in vitro. These receptors were collected from a human donor who had recovered from COVID-19. CDR3s include the opening cysteine and the closing phenylalanine or tryptophan. The D gene is left open where the match is weak. Size is omitted from some rows. Given values are once, few, many or a class for expanded clones.

14,NA,TRBJ1-5,TRBV19,TRBD1,CASRTTGADQPQHF,TGTGCCAGTCGCACGACAGGGGCGGATCAGCCCCAGCATTTT
12,few,TRBJ1-2,TRBV12-3/TRBV12-4,NA,CASSLGEGGYTF,TGTGCCAGCAGTTTAGGAGAAGGTGGCTACACCTTC
15,NA,TRBJ1-2,TRBV11-2,NA,CASSLDAFGERGYTF,TGTGCCAGCAGCTTAGATGCCTTCGGGGAGCGTGGCTACACCTTC
15,NA,TRBJ2-1,TRBV20-1,NA,CSVPISGQRGDEQFF,TGCAGTGTCCCGATCAGCGGGCAGCGAGGAGATGAGCAGTTCTTC
16,few,TRBJ2-5,TRBV4-2,TRBD2,CASSRDLGLAGGTQYF,TGTGCCAGCAGCCGAGACTTGGGACTAGCGGGAGGGACCCAGTACTTC
15,once,TRBJ2-5,TRBV27,NA,CASRKLTAAGETQYF,TGTGCCAGCAGGAAATTGACAGCTGCCGGGGAGACCCAGTACTTC
15,NA,TRBJ2-2,TRBV27,NA,CASSFWGSNTGELFF,TGTGCCAGCAGTTTTTGGGGTTCGAACACCGGGGAGCTGTTTTTT
16,NA,TRBJ2-2,TRBV28,NA,CASRGGLQRATGELFF,TGTGCCAGCAGGGGCGGACTCCAGAGGGCCACCGGGGAGCTGTTTTTT
16,NA,TRBJ2-1,TRBV27,NA,CASSLSMTDLYNEQFF,TGTGCCAGCAGTTTATCGATGACTGACCTCTACAATGAGCAGTTCTTC
16,medium-sized,TRBJ2-3,TRBV7-3,NA,CASSSGVAGHTDTQYF,TGTGCCAGCAGCTCAGGGGTGGCGGGACACACAGATACGCAGTATTTT
14,NA,TRBJ2-7,TRBV7-2,NA,CASSRPLGWYEQYF,TGTGCCAGCAGCCGGCCCCTAGGATGGTACGAGCAGTACTTC
14,NA,TRBJ1-1,TRBV14,NA,CASSQYQGSLSAFF,TGTGCCAGCAGCCAATACCAAGGGTCACTTTCCGCTTTCTTT
14,NA,TRBJ2-5,TRBV15,TRBD1,CATGRQGQGETQYF,TGTGCCACCGGCAGACAGGGACAGGGAGAGACCCAGTACTTC
15,NA,TRBJ1-4,TRBV19,NA,CASSIGGPPGEKLFF,TGTGCCAGTAGTATTGGGGGGCCTCCTGGGGAAAAACTGTTTTTT
18,NA,TRBJ2-7,TRBV11-3,TRBD2,CASSSIRQTSGRGDEQYF,TGTGCCAGCAGCTCTATACGACAGACTAGCGGGAGAGGTGACGAGCAGTACTTC
15,NA,TRBJ1-1,TRBV5-1,TRBD1,CASSSTLGTDTEAFF,TGCGCCAGCAGCTCCACCCTAGGGACAGACACTGAAGCTTTCTTT
15,NA,TRBJ2-2,TRBV6-1,NA,CASVGGGGPVGELFF,TGTGCCAGTGTAGGAGGGGGAGGGCCGGTCGGGGAGCTGTTTTTT
14,few,TRBJ2-3,TRBV7-6,NA,CASSSDTVTDTQYF,TGTGCCAGCAGCTCGGACACCGTCACAGATACGCAGTATTTT
14,NA,TRBJ1-2,TRBV20-1,NA,CSARDAGKNYGYTF,TGCAGTGCTAGAGATGCGGGGAAGAACTATGGCTACACCTTC
16,NA,TRBJ2-3,TRBV10-3,TRBD2,CAISRRTSGQRDTQYF,TGTGCCATCAGCCGAAGGACTAGCGGGCAGCGGGATACGCAGTATTTT
12,few,TRBJ1-2,TRBV20-1,TRBD1,CSAMTGPYGYTF,TGCAGTGCTATGACAGGGCCCTATGGCTACACCTTC
20,NA,TRBJ2-3,TRBV24-1,TRBD2,CATSDLRSRTGSGSTDTQYF,TGTGCCACCAGTGATTTGCGATCCCGTACCGGTAGCGGGAGCACAGATACGCAGTATTTT
12,NA,TRBJ1-1,TRBV10-2,NA,CASSVRNTEAFF,TGCGCCAGCAGTGTTAGGAACACTGAAGCTTTCTTT
15,once,TRBJ2-3,TRBV4-1,NA,CASRVRPTESGTQYF,TGCGCCAGCAGAGTGCGCCCCACGGAGTCGGGTACGCAGTATTTT
12,NA,TRBJ1-2,TRBV19,NA,CASSRRNYGYTF,TGTGCCAGTTCCCGCAGGAACTATGGCTACACCTTC
14,NA,TRBJ2-5,TRBV29-1,TRBD1,CSVAGQGQRETQYF,TGCAGCGTAGCGGGACAGGGGCAGCGAGAGACCCAGTACTTC
15,few,TRBJ1-2,TRBV24-1,NA,CATSARDAYAPGYTF,TGTGCCACCAGTGCCCGGGACGCTTACGCCCCTGGCTACACCTTC
15,once,TRBJ2-3,TRBV24-1,TRBD1,CATSVGDREADTQYF,TGTGCCACCTCGGTCGGGGACAGGGAGGCAGATACGCAGTATTTT
17,NA,TRBJ1-2,TRBV19,NA,CASSILGEVTDSYGYTF,TGTGCCAGTAGTATTTTGGGGGAGGTGACAGACTCCTATGGCTACACCTTC
14,NA,TRBJ2-2,TRBV20-1,NA,CSAKGYTYTGELFF,TGCAGTGCTAAGGGTTATACTTATACCGGGGAGCTGTTTTTT
17,NA,TRBJ2-1,TRBV5-1,NA,CASSLSFGGRGDNEQFF,TGCGCCAGCAGCTTGTCTTTCGGCGGACGGGGTGACAATGAGCAGTTCTTC
12,few,TRBJ1-2,TRBV20-1,TRBD1,CSAVRGPGGYTF,TGCAGTGCTGTCAGGGGGCCGGGTGGCTACACCTTC